This T cell receptor (beta chain) was obtained from a study of blood T cell repertoires in COVID-19 (dated by TCRdb to about 2020). For the study in its entirety: Collaborator samples came from the United States, Italy and Spain and covered acute and convalescent phases of COVID-19. The material from the prospective study consisted of cDNA or gDNA derived from T cells, B-cell-depleted T cells, or PBMCs. Deeply sampled blood TCRbeta repertoires from subjects exposed to, actively infected with, or recovered from COVID-19 were included in the dataset. The repertoires were released in a freely available public database intended as a resource for research on the immune response to SARS-CoV-2. The samples were drawn from two sources: the first 160 participants of the ongoing ImmuneRACE study, and 1,000 to 1,500 subjects contributed by 6 global collaborators. Sample metadata almost always included a de-identified subject ID, COVID-19 status, age in years and sex. HLA class I and class II types, where available, came from metadata supplied by the sample provider rather than from assay-based typing. The paper as a whole reports these results and caveats: Clinical and demographic metadata were provided uncurated, with the amount varying by source and participant.

The CDR3 covers 16 residues, taking in both the cysteine and the phenylalanine. Left in the record is the CDR3 DNA by itself, 48 bases read in frame from the first base. Compared with germline, V lacks 3 bases and J lacks 7 bases; bases without a gene match: 12. From the germline V gene, CDR1 is SGHRS and CDR2 is YFSETQ. Comments on this clone: Its recognized antigen is unknown. No much larger clone is present one base from it, and per-base qualities are unavailable.

The collaborating institutions used their own protocols to collect whole blood in K2EDTA tubes. For TCRbeta analysis, collaborators shipped samples in one of three forms: frozen whole blood, isolated PBMCs, or DNA extracted from either of those sample types. The immunoSEQ Assay, a bias-controlled multiplex PCR, was used to amplify TCRbeta CDR3 regions from genomic DNA. The source study handled its data this way. The number of nucleated cells in each sample was estimated by amplification of reference gene primers within the assay. To quantify the absolute abundance of each unique TCRbeta CDR3 rearrangement, sequence reads were collapsed and filtered. Productive Simpson clonality was computed per sample as the square root of Simpson's diversity index over productive rearrangements. What TCRdb holds here is the immuneACCESS table cut down to in-frame rearrangements. Part of the clones is not present; checked against another copy, under half of the missing clones reflect an unresolved V gene, and the others are unexplained. V and J calls and clone size come straight from that table; D and trimming were deduced from the DNA. This sample has tens of thousands of clones in its table, and about 86% of those were observed once. The ten largest clonotypes hold 12% of the sample.

The sequencing input was peripheral blood. The receptor comes from an older man with active COVID-19. The chain is assembled from TRBV5-1 and TRBJ2-2; 7 middle bases align to TRBD1. The bases read TGCGCCAGCAGCTCCCCAAACACAGGGGTGAGCGGGGAGCTGTTTTTT. Its protein is CASSSPNTGVSGELFF. This CDR3, with the reference TRBV5-1 and TRBJ2-2 proteins standing in past its ends, gives the full variable domain KAGVTQTPRYLIKTRGQQVTLSCSPISGHRSVSWYQQTPGQGLQFLFEYFSETQRNKGNFPGRFSGRQFSNSRSEMNVSTLELGDSALYLCASSSPNTGVSGELFFGEGSRLTVL.